The 32 T cell receptor beta chains below all came from one sample that was sequenced in a study of blood T cells in healthy people across ages. Then a second PCR, running roughly 7 to 11 cycles, was carried out with a sample-barcoded 5' primer and a J-beta primer mix. From the 5' RACE reads, TCRdb called clonotypes with MiXCR, one entry per CDR3 protein. The data hold almost 300,000 distinct CDR3 sequences, with 25% to 30% observed a single time. The source material was blood. The receptors were sampled from a woman in her 70s in good health.

This chain uses TRBV19 with TRBJ2-6, with TRBD1 identical over 8 bases. The junction had 7 bases not matched to a gene; V was cut back by 4 bases and J by 2 bases. The CDR3 contains 17 residues. Germline V gives CDR1 LNHDA, CDR2 SQIVND (reference sequence). CDR3 residues: CASSNGQGKAGANVLTF. Here the CDR3 DNA reads TGTGCCAGTAGTAACGGACAGGGAAAGGCTGGGGCCAACGTCCTGACTTTC.

Only a few counts were recorded for this clonotype. V and J are TRBV12-3 or TRBV12-4 and TRBJ1-6; D is unresolved. This CDR3 contains 13 residues. Trimming pared 3 bases from V and 10 bases from J, leaving 10 bases between. CDR3 loop: CASSLRTGSPLHF. DNA for the CDR3: TGTGCCAGCAGTTTGAGGACCGGATCACCCCTCCACTTT.

The V and J genes are TRBV10-3 and TRBJ2-3; D is undetermined. V gave up 3 bases and J gave up 0 bases, with 1 base separating them. The CDR3 has 12 residues. The germline CDR1 and CDR2 sequences are ENHRY and SYGVKD. The DNA of the CDR3 is TGTGCCATCAGTGACAGCACAGATACGCAGTATTTT. Its translation is CAISDSTDTQYF.

In its sample, this clonotype was seen a few times. The chain is built from TRBV7-2 and TRBJ2-2; 9 bases agree with TRBD2. The germline V gene has CDR1 SGHTA and CDR2 FQGNSA. The CDR3 extends over 19 amino acids. V lost 3 bases to trimming and J lost 5 bases; unmatched junction nucleotides: 16. The CDR3 DNA follows: TGTGCCAGCAGCTTCCGCGGAGGAGGAGCGGGAGGTCGAACCGGGGAGCTGTTTTTT. Translating gives CASSFRGGGAGGRTGELFF.

This sequence joins TRBV10-3 and TRBJ2-1, with D unclear. Trimming shortened V by 0 bases and J by 5 bases, and 14 bases separated the two germline ends. The germline V gene encodes CDR1 ENHRY and CDR2 SYGVKD. The CDR3 totals 16 residues. The CDR3 region is CAISESILAPNNEQFF. The DNA for the CDR3 is TGTGCCATCAGTGAGTCGATTTTAGCCCCTAACAATGAGCAGTTCTTC.

As to this clonotype: The CDR3 carries no conserved terminal phenylalanine or tryptophan, so it likely arises from a read error. The rearrangement joins TRBV20-1 to TRBJ2-7; TRBD1 is a possible D gene (5 bases). The CDR3 contains 15 residues. V was pared by 1 base and J by 6 bases, with 19 bases between. CDR1 is DFQATT and CDR2 is SNEGSKA in the germline V gene (reference sequence). This chain's CDR3 is CSARAAGRVQGEQYS. CDR3 DNA sequence: TGCAGTGCTAGAGCGGCCGGCAGGGTGCAAGGCGAGCAGTACTCC.

Remarks on this clonotype: One end of the junction is discordant with germline, which a read error may explain. The chain carries TRBV5-1 and TRBJ1-1; TRBD1 might be the D (6 bases). Germline lookup yields CDR1 SGHRS and CDR2 YFSETQ. The CDR3 totals 16 residues. The CDR3 loop is CASTRIRGGGSTEAFF. The CDR3 coding sequence is TGCGCCAGCACCCGGATACGAGGGGGAGGGAGCACTGAGGCTTTCTTT.

This clonotype was seen a handful of times. V gene TRBV25-1 combines with J gene TRBJ2-3; either TRBD1 or TRBD2 may supply D (6 bases each). CDR1 and CDR2 (germline): MGHDK, SYGVNS. Trimming took 2 bases from V and 0 from J, leaving 12 bases between them. There are 16 residues in the CDR3. CDR3 sequence: CASSEGRRGSTDTQYF. Written as DNA, the CDR3 is TGTGCCAGCAGTGAAGGGAGGAGGGGGAGCACAGATACGCAGTATTTT.

This clonotype was seen a few times. The rearrangement links TRBV5-6 to TRBJ2-5; D is possibly TRBD2 (5 bases). The last part of the DNA fits TRBJ2-7 better; the J call may be wrong. The germline CDR1 and CDR2 sequences are SGHDT and YYEEEE. The CDR3 has 16 amino acids. CDR3 coding DNA: TGTGCCAGCAGCTTTACGGGGTCGGACTCTTACTACGAGCAGTACTTC. Protein product: CASSFTGSDSYYEQYF.

This clonotype has more than one count but fewer than ten. V usage is TRBV20-1 and J usage is TRBJ2-5, with D tentatively TRBD1 (6 bases). The J call may be faulty, since TRBJ2-7 better matches the DNA end. This CDR3 contains 14 residues. Germline CDR1 and CDR2: DFQATT and SNEGSKA (reference sequence). CDR3 residues: CSARKVAGDYEQYF. The CDR3 region has the DNA TGCAGTGCTAGGAAAGTGGCAGGGGATTACGAGCAGTACTTC.

This clonotype appeared a few times. This chain connects TRBV11-2 to TRBJ2-1; 9 bases are shared with TRBD2. The CDR3 consists of 17 residues. CDR1 and CDR2 (germline): SGHAT, FQNNGV. Losses at the gene ends were 2 bases for V and 6 bases for J; bases not matched to a gene: 11. The CDR3 DNA reads as TGTGCCAGCAGCTTAAGGTCTAGCGGGACCCTCCTCAATGAGCAGTTCTTC. The encoded protein is CASSLRSSGTLLNEQFF.

The J gene is TRBJ2-4, the V gene TRBV3-1; no reliable D call. Looked up from germline, CDR1 is LGHDT and CDR2 is YNNKEL (reference sequence). V lost 3 bases, J lost 1 base, and 7 bases lay in between. The CDR3 is made up of 14 amino acids. The CDR3 loop reads CASSQKQAKNIQYF. The CDR3 nucleotides are TGTGCCAGCAGCCAGAAACAGGCCAAAAACATTCAGTACTTC.

This clonotype has a handful of counts. This could be a read error, since a much larger clone is one nucleotide away. CDR3 region: CASRRDISYEQYF. In DNA form, the CDR3 reads TGTGCCAGCAGAAGGGACATCTCCTACGAGCAGTACTTC. The chain recombines TRBV12-3 or TRBV12-4 with TRBJ2-5; D is possibly TRBD1 (6 bases). The tail of the sequence fits TRBJ2-7 better, so the J call may be wrong. CDR3 size: 13 residues.

The rearrangement joins TRBV18 to TRBJ2-4, with TRBD1 matching 11 bases. V gave up 8 bases and J gave up 8 bases; unmatched junction bases: 5. The CDR3 is 13 residues long. In germline, CDR1 is KGHSH, CDR2 LQKENI. CDR3 sequence reads: CASGQGAGDIQYF. CDR3 DNA sequence: TGTGCCAGCGGACAGGGGGCTGGGGACATTCAGTACTTC.

The gene calls are TRBV7-9 and TRBJ2-1; D is unclear. The J call is doubtful: the DNA matches TRBJ2-7 better. The CDR3 totals 15 residues. CDR1 and CDR2 from the germline V gene are SEHNR and FQNEAQ (reference sequence). CDR3 nucleotide sequence: TGTGCCAGCAGCTTAAATGCCTTCAGCTCCTACGAGCAGTACTTC. Translated: CASSLNAFSSYEQYF.

CDR3 sequence: CSARRDRVSSSGYEQYF. DNA for the CDR3: TGCAGTGCTAGGCGGGACAGGGTATCTTCTTCTGGCTACGAGCAGTACTTC. This chain joins TRBV20-1 and TRBJ2-7, with 9 bases lining up with TRBD1. The CDR3 runs 17 residues. CDR1 and CDR2 (germline): DFQATT, SNEGSKA (reference sequence). Trimming cost V 3 bases and J 3 bases; bases outside gene matches: 15.

This clonotype has a handful of counts. The junction does not match germline at one end; this may be a read error. The chain joins TRBV7-3 to TRBJ2-1; D gene ambiguous. CDR1 and CDR2 (germline): SGHTA, FQGTGA. The CDR3 is 13 amino acids. CDR3 nucleotide sequence: TGTGCCAGCAGCTTGGTTTATAACGATGAGCAGCTCTTC. This codes for CASSLVYNDEQLF. The full variable domain, with the rest looked up from reference TRBV7-3 and TRBJ2-1, is GAGVSQTPSNKVTEKGKYVELRCDPISGHTALYWYRQSLGQGPEFLIYFQGTGAADDSGLPNDRFFAVRPEGSVSTLKIQRTERGDSAVYLCASSLVYNDEQLFGPGTRLTVL.

There are a few counts of this clonotype. The V call is TRBV20-1, the J call TRBJ2-6; D assignment may be TRBD1 or TRBD2 (5 bases each). CDR1 and CDR2 (germline): DFQATT, SNEGSKA (reference sequence). V was trimmed by 1 base and J by 0 bases, leaving 13 bases between them. There are 17 residues in the CDR3. This CDR3 is CSARGGTRSSGANVLTF. The CDR3 nucleotides read TGCAGTGCTAGAGGAGGGACCCGGAGCTCTGGGGCCAACGTCCTGACTTTC.

The V call is TRBV29-1, the J call TRBJ2-3; 8 bases map to TRBD1. The V segment lost 4 bases and the J segment 4 bases; nucleotides outside the gene matches: 7. CDR3 size: 14 residues. Germline CDR1 reads SQVTM; CDR2 reads ANQGSEA. The CDR3 DNA reads as TGCAGCGTTGTTCAGAGACAGGGGTCAGATACGCAGTATTTT. It is translated as CSVVQRQGSDTQYF.

This chain joins TRBV6-2 or TRBV6-3 and TRBJ2-5; 7 bases agree with TRBD1. V shed 2 bases and J 4 bases; nucleotides not matched to a gene: 13. CDR3 length: 17 amino acids. Germline assignment: CDR1 MNHEY and CDR2 SVGEGT. CDR3 sequence (DNA): TGTGCCAGCAGTTACGACGGATTTCGGGACAGAAGAGAGACCCAGTACTTC. Translating gives CASSYDGFRDRRETQYF.

The V and J genes are TRBV7-2 and TRBJ2-7; 7 bases line up with TRBD2. The CDR3 is 13 residues long. V shed 6 bases, J shed 5 bases, and the junction held 7 bases outside the gene matches. Germline V lookup: CDR1 SGHTA, CDR2 FQGNSA. CDR3 residues: CASRLRERDEQYF. The CDR3 DNA follows: TGTGCCAGCAGGCTGCGGGAGCGGGACGAGCAGTACTTC.

This clonotype was counted only a few times. This chain links TRBV7-2 with TRBJ1-3; TRBD1 agrees at 8 bases. V gave up 1 base and J gave up 4 bases; unmatched junction bases: 6. CDR1 is SGHTA and CDR2 is FQGNSA in the germline V gene. There are 16 residues in the CDR3. This CDR3 reads CASSLGGQGAGNTIYF. The CDR3 DNA follows: TGTGCCAGCAGCTTAGGCGGTCAGGGGGCCGGAAACACCATATATTTT.

This clonotype was found many times. This chain uses TRBV27 with TRBJ2-1; TRBD2 aligns across 9 bases. Germline assignment: CDR1 MNHEY and CDR2 SMNVEV (reference sequence). The CDR3 runs 16 residues. J lost 7 bases, V lost 2 bases, and 9 bases had no gene match. The CDR3, as DNA: TGTGCCAGCAGTTTAGCTAGCGGGGCCCTTTTTAATGAGCAGTTCTTC. Amino acid sequence: CASSLASGALFNEQFF.

The sample holds a few counts of this clonotype. The J gene is TRBJ2-5, the V gene TRBV29-1; TRBD2 might be the D (6 bases). The CDR3 has 14 amino acids. The germline V gene encodes CDR1 SQVTM and CDR2 ANQGSEA. Trimming stripped 4 bases from V and 2 bases from J, with 14 bases between. The CDR3 region has the DNA TGCAGCGTTGCCGTCGGGGGAGGACAAGAGACCCAGTACTTC. It translates to CSVAVGGGQETQYF.

V is TRBV7-2 and J is TRBJ2-1, with D perhaps being TRBD1 or TRBD2 (5 bases each). Judging by the DNA end, TRBJ2-5 fits better; the J call may be wrong. Germline V CDR1 and CDR2: SGHTA, FQGNSA. The CDR3 consists of 15 residues. Here the CDR3 DNA reads TGTGCCAGCAGCGTAGGCACCGGGACCCGGGGGACCCAGTACTTC. Encoded protein: CASSVGTGTRGTQYF.

This clonotype was counted only a few times. The V and J genes are TRBV7-3 and TRBJ2-1; D perhaps matches TRBD1 (9 bases). CDR3 length equals 15 residues. The V and J ends lost 5 bases and 7 bases respectively, with 18 bases between them. The V gene's germline CDR1 is SGHTA and CDR2 FQGTGA. The CDR3 sequence is CASSQTSDRGNEQFF. Here the CDR3 DNA reads TGTGCCAGCAGCCAGACTAGCGACAGGGGGAATGAGCAGTTCTTC.

The J gene is TRBJ2-5, the V gene TRBV3-1; the match to TRBD2 covers 7 bases. The J call is doubtful: the DNA matches TRBJ2-1 better. Germline-derived CDR1 and CDR2 are LGHDT and YNNKEL (reference sequence). The CDR3 has 15 amino acids. In DNA, the CDR3 is TGTGCCAGCAGCCCCAGTGGGAGGGAACTCAATGAGCAGTTCTTC. This gives the protein CASSPSGRELNEQFF.

J is TRBJ2-5 and V is TRBV5-1; 7 nucleotides agree with TRBD1. CDR3 length: 12 amino acids. Germline loops: CDR1 SGHRS, CDR2 YFSETQ. The junction had 5 bases not matched to a gene; V was cut back by 7 bases and J by 5 bases. CDR3 residues: CASSGTDETQYF. CDR3 nucleotide sequence: TGCGCCAGCTCCGGGACAGATGAGACCCAGTACTTC.

V and J are TRBV28 and TRBJ2-7, with 9 bases fitting TRBD1. Germline loops: CDR1 MDHEN, CDR2 SYDVKM. There are 16 residues in the CDR3. With 5 bases clipped from V and 1 base from J, the junction kept 9 bases outside the gene matches. DNA of the CDR3: TGTGCCAGCAGTCTACACCGGGACAGGGCGTCCTACGAGCAGTACTTC. Amino acids: CASSLHRDRASYEQYF.

V and J are TRBV27 and TRBJ2-5, with a weak D call TRBD2 (6 bases). This CDR3 has 12 residues. Per germline, CDR1 MNHEY and CDR2 SMNVEV (reference sequence). CDR3 DNA: TGTGCTGCGGGCCGAGGGCCGGGGGAGCAGTACTTC. This translates into CAAGRGPGEQYF.

This clonotype appeared a few times. The chain couples TRBV2 to TRBJ2-1; 10 bases map to TRBD2. The CDR3 has 15 residues. The V and J ends lost 7 bases and 0 bases, in that order; junction bases with no gene match: 3. CDR1 and CDR2 (germline): SNHLY, FYNNEI. The CDR3 DNA sequence: TGTGCCAGCACGTCTAGCGGGAGCTCCTACAATGAGCAGTTCTTC. This encodes CASTSSGSSYNEQFF.

This clonotype was seen at least ten times. The rearrangement links TRBV20-1 to TRBJ1-5, with D possibly matching TRBD1 (6 bases). This CDR3 comprises 16 residues. The V and J ends lost 0 bases and 6 bases respectively, with 18 bases between them. Germline V gene data show CDR1 as DFQATT and CDR2 as SNEGSKA (reference sequence). CDR3 sequence: CSAREQGIPSSQPQHF. The DNA for the CDR3 is TGCAGTGCTAGAGAACAGGGAATCCCCTCCAGTCAGCCCCAGCATTTT.